The 10 T cell receptor beta chains below were found in one sample sequenced in a study of vaccination and CD4 T cells after COVID-19. Antigen specificity for these receptors is unknown. The Oncomine TCR Beta short-read assay sequenced DNA from cultured CD4+ T cells. Each CDR3 protein gets one entry after TCRdb re-called the PCR reads with MiXCR. Among about 8,400 distinct CDR3 sequences listed, about 48% were seen once. Treatment denoted: roughly nine-day PBMC culture with coronavirus spike peptide pools or control peptides (ViraFEST assay). The unexposed donor gave CD4+ T cells before the COVID-19 pandemic (2011-2018). The sample taken for sequencing was CD4+ T cells from blood, cultured in vitro. The receptors here all came from a human donor in good health.

The CDR3 reads CASSLRGTNTEAFF. CDR3 nucleotide sequence: TGTGCCAGCAGTCTCAGGGGAACGAACACTGAAGCTTTCTTT. The chain combines TRBV6-2 or TRBV6-3 with TRBJ1-1, with D perhaps matching TRBD1 (6 bases). CDR3 size: 14 residues. Deletions cut 5 bases from V and 1 base from J, with 11 bases between. Looked up from germline, CDR1 is MNHEY and CDR2 is SVGEGT.

This chain uses TRBV5-1 with TRBJ2-2; no clear D. The CDR3 extends over 12 amino acids. The V gene's germline CDR1 is SGHRS and CDR2 YFSETQ. Trimming shortened V by 4 bases and J by 7 bases, and 8 bases separated the two germline ends. CDR3 protein: CASSLANGELFF. As DNA, the CDR3 is TGCGCCAGCAGCCTCGCGAACGGGGAGCTGTTTTTT.

The chain carries TRBV21-1 and TRBJ2-3. TRBV21-1 is annotated as a pseudogene. CDR3 length equals 15 residues. CDR3 bases: TGTGCCAGCAGCAAACAAGTGTTCAACACAGATACGCAGTATTTT. This encodes CASSKQVFNTDTQYF.

The chain employs TRBV29-1 and TRBJ1-2, with TRBD1 identical over 7 bases. CDR1 and CDR2 (germline): SQVTM, ANQGSEA. V was pared by 3 bases and J by 8 bases, with 9 bases of the junction left unmatched. This CDR3 has 13 residues. The CDR3 DNA is TGCAGCGTTGAGCAACAGGGGCTTGGGGGCTACACCTTC. Translating gives CSVEQQGLGGYTF. The complete variable domain, with remaining parts taken from reference TRBV29-1 and TRBJ1-2, reads SAVISQKPSRDICQRGTSLTIQCQVDSQVTMMFWYRQQPGQSLTLIATANQGSEATYESGFVIDKFPISRPNLTFSTLTVSNMSPEDSSIYLCSVEQQGLGGYTFGSGTRLTVV.

This clonotype has just a few counts. This chain joins TRBV5-8 and TRBJ1-5; D gene uncertain. Per the germline V gene, CDR1 is SGHTS and CDR2 is YDEGEE. This CDR3 has 14 amino acids. With 1 base removed from V and 7 bases from J, the gap between germline ends came to 12 bases. CDR3 in DNA: TGTGCCAGCAGCTTGCGGGTAGGAGGCCAGCCCCAGCATTTT. It translates to CASSLRVGGQPQHF.

This sequence joins TRBV7-2 and TRBJ1-5, with TRBD1 identical over 7 bases. The CDR3 has 16 residues. V shed 5 bases and J 5 bases; nucleotides not matched to a gene: 12. Germline V gene data show CDR1 as SGHTA and CDR2 as FQGNSA. The CDR3 bases are TGTGCCAGCAGCCCCTGGACAGGAGGGAAGGATCAGCCCCAGCATTTT. Protein: CASSPWTGGKDQPQHF.

The chain is built from TRBV20-1 and TRBJ1-3; D is possibly TRBD1 (5 bases). Germline CDR1 is DFQATT and CDR2 is SNEGSKA (reference sequence). The CDR3 extends over 19 amino acids. V gave up 1 base and J gave up 1 base, with 23 bases separating them. The CDR3 is CSARAVGGGGAGSGNTIYF. CDR3 nucleotide sequence: TGCAGTGCTAGAGCCGTTGGAGGTGGAGGGGCGGGTTCTGGAAACACCATATATTTT.

In its sample, this clonotype was seen once. The chain uses TRBV28 and TRBJ1-1; D is unclear. This CDR3 spans 16 amino acids. Germline values: CDR1 MDHEN, CDR2 SYDVKM. Deletions cut 4 bases from V and 7 bases from J, with 22 bases between. CDR3 residues: CASSSSTPGRLLEAFF. The CDR3 region has the DNA TGTGCCAGCAGTTCCTCCACCCCGGGCCGCTTACTTGAAGCTTTCTTT.

This clonotype showed up just once. The chain joins TRBV6-2 or TRBV6-3 to TRBJ2-3; D is uncertain. The CDR3 has 14 amino acids. Trimming took 6 bases from V and 8 from J, leaving 18 bases between them. CDR1 is MNHEY, CDR2 SVGEGT, per germline. CDR3 nucleotide sequence: TGTGCCAGCAGCCTTTTAAGTGGGCGTGGTACGCAGTATTTT. It codes for CASSLLSGRGTQYF.

The chain carries TRBV7-7 and TRBJ2-2, with TRBD2 matching 10 bases. The germline gives CDR1 SSHAT, CDR2 FNYEAQ (reference sequence). CDR3 size: 18 residues. With V trimmed by 0 bases and J by 0 bases, 4 bases remained unmatched. DNA of the CDR3: TGTGCCAGCAGCTTAGCTGGGGGGACTAGCGCGAACACCGGGGAGCTGTTTTTT. Translation gives CASSLAGGTSANTGELFF.